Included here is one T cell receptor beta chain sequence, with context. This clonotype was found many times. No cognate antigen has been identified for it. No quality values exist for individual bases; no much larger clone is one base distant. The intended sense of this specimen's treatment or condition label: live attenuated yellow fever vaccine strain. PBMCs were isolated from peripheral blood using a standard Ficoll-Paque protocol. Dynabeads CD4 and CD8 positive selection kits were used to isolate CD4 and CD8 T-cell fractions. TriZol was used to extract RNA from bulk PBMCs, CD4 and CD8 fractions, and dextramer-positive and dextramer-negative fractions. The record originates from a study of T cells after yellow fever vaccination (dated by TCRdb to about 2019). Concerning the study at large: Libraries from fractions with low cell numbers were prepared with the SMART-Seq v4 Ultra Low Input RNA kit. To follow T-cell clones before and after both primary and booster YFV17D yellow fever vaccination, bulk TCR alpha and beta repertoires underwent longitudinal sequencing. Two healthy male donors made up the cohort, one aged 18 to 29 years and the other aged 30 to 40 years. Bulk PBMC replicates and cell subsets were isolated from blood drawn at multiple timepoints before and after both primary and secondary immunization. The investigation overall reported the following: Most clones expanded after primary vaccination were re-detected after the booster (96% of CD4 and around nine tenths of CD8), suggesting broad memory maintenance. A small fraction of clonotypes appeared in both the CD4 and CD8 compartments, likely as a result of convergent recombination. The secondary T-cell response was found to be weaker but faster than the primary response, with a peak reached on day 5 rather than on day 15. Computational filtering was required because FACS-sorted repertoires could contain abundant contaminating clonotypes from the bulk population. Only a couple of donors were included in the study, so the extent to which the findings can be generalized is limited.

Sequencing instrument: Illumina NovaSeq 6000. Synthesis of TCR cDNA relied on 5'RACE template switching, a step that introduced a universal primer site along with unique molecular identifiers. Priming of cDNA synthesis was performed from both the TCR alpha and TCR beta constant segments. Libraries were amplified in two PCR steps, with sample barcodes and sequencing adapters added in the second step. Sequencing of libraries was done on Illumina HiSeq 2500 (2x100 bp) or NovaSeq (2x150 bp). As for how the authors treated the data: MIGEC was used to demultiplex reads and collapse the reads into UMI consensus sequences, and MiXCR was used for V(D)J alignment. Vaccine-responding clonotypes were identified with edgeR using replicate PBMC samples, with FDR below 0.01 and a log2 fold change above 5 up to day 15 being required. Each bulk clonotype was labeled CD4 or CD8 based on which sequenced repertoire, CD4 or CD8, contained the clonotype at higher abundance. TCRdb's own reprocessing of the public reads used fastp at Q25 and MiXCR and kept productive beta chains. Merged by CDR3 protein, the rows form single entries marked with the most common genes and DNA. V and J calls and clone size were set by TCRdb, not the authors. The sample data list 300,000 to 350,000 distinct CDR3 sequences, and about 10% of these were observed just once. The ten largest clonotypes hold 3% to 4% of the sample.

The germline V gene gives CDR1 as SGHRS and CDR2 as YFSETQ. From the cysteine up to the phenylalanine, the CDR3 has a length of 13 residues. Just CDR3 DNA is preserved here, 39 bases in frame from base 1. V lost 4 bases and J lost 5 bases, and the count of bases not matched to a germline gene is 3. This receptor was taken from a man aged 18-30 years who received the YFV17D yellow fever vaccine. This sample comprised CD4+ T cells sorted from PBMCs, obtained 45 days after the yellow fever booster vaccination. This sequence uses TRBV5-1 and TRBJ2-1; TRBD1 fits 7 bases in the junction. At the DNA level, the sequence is TGCGCCAGCAGCCCGGACAGGAACAATGAGCAGTTCTTC. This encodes CASSPDRNNEQFF.